These 21 T cell receptor beta chains were sequenced from one sample in a study of T cells in Graves' hyperthyroidism and ophthalmopathy. Researchers amplified the TCR beta CDR3 regions from RNA transcripts. The TCR CDR3 was amplified in a first-round RT-PCR using the HTBI primer set. MiXCR, run by TCRdb on the multiplex PCR reads, gives a single entry per CDR3 protein. Of about 380,000 distinct CDR3 sequences listed, approximately 18% are singletons. Sequenced sample: blood. The receptors were sampled from a man younger than 30 with Graves' ophthalmopathy.

This chain uses TRBV5-1 with TRBJ1-5, with D perhaps TRBD1 (6 bases). The CDR3 contains 15 residues. Deletions cut 4 bases from V and 2 bases from J, with 13 bases between. CDR1 and CDR2 (germline): SGHRS, YFSETQ. The CDR3 loop reads CASSPTGDRNQPQHF. In DNA, the CDR3 is TGCGCCAGCAGCCCGACAGGAGATCGCAATCAGCCCCAGCATTTT.

The chain couples TRBV5-1 to TRBJ1-1, with D possibly being TRBD1 (6 bases). The germline V gene has CDR1 SGHRS and CDR2 YFSETQ. The CDR3 totals 13 residues. The V end was cut by 4 bases, the J end by 5 bases, with 12 bases between. DNA of the CDR3: TGCGCCAGCAGCCCCAGGGGCGAGACTGAAGCTTTCTTT. Translating gives CASSPRGETEAFF. The full variable domain, rest sourced from reference TRBV5-1 and TRBJ1-1, is KAGVTQTPRYLIKTRGQQVTLSCSPISGHRSVSWYQQTPGQGLQFLFEYFSETQRNKGNFPGRFSGRQFSNSRSEMNVSTLELGDSALYLCASSPRGETEAFFGQGTRLTVV.

This clonotype appeared many times. This sequence joins TRBV2 and TRBJ2-5; D uncertain. Trimming pared 4 bases from V and 3 bases from J, leaving 6 bases between. Germline V CDR1 and CDR2: SNHLY, FYNNEI. The CDR3 extends over 12 amino acids. In DNA, the CDR3 is TGTGCCAGCAGTGGGACGGAAGAGACCCAGTACTTC. Its protein product is CASSGTEETQYF. Full variable domain (remainder filled in from reference TRBV2 and TRBJ2-5): EPEVTQTPSHQVTQMGQEVILRCVPISNHLYFYWYRQILGQKVEFLVSFYNNEISEKSEIFDDQFSVERPDGSNFTLKIRSTKLEDSAMYFCASSGTEETQYFGPGTRLLVL.

The V gene is TRBV5-1, the J gene TRBJ2-3; 8 bases are a match to TRBD1. The CDR3 totals 19 residues. CDR1 is SGHRS, CDR2 YFSETQ, per germline. Losses at the gene ends were 0 bases for V and 5 bases for J; bases not matched to a gene: 17. The CDR3 DNA sequence: TGCGCCAGCAGCTTGGTCCTACTCGACAGGGGCAAATTAAGAGATACGCAGTATTTT. Protein: CASSLVLLDRGKLRDTQYF.

This clonotype was seen ten or more times. The J gene is TRBJ1-1, the V gene TRBV13; D is ambiguous. CDR1 PRHDT and CDR2 FYEKMQ come from the germline V gene (reference sequence). With 2 bases removed from V and 1 base from J, the gap between germline ends came to 14 bases. The CDR3 sequence is 16 residues long. The CDR3 region has the DNA TGTGCCAGCAGCTTAAGCTCCCTCCCGCCGAACACTGAAGCTTTCTTT. Translated: CASSLSSLPPNTEAFF.

The rearrangement uses TRBV19 and TRBJ1-1; unclear D gene. V lost 11 bases and J lost 1, with 20 bases in between. Germline V gene sequence: CDR1 LNHDA, CDR2 SQIVND (reference sequence). CDR3 length: 15 residues. The CDR3 reads CACQWDGNGNTEAFF. Written as DNA, the CDR3 is TGTGCCTGTCAGTGGGATGGAAATGGGAACACTGAAGCTTTCTTT.

This clonotype has ten or more counts. The chain links TRBV6-1 to TRBJ1-1, with D maybe TRBD1 (5 bases). Germline assignment: CDR1 MNHNS and CDR2 SASEGT. The CDR3 is 13 amino acids. V gave up 6 bases and J gave up 5 bases, with 13 bases separating them. CDR3 protein: CASRGLRFTEAFF. CDR3 bases: TGTGCCAGCAGGGGGCTGAGGTTTACTGAAGCTTTCTTT.

As concerns this clonotype: A read error may explain this, as a much larger clone is one base away. The rearrangement uses TRBV7-9 and TRBJ1-2, with 9 nucleotides matching TRBD1. Germline assignment: CDR1 SEHNR and CDR2 FQNEAQ (reference sequence). This CDR3 is built from 14 residues. V lost 6 bases and J lost 6; bases outside the gene matches: 8. CDR3 amino acids: CASSRDRAPNGYTF. DNA of the CDR3: TGTGCCAGCAGTCGGGACAGGGCCCCCAATGGCTACACCTTC.

With regard to this clonotype: Without the conserved terminal phenylalanine or tryptophan, this CDR3 likely stems from a read error. J is TRBJ1-6 and V is TRBV7-8; D gene ambiguous. Germline values: CDR1 SGHVS, CDR2 FQNEAQ. V lost 3 bases to trimming and J lost 9 bases, with 6 bases between them. The CDR3 sequence is 12 residues long. The CDR3 reads CASSFGFSPLHL. The CDR3 DNA sequence: TGTGCCAGCAGCTTTGGGTTTTCACCCCTCCACCTT.

This clonotype was counted a few times. The rearrangement joins TRBV12-3 or TRBV12-4 to TRBJ2-3, with D possibly being TRBD2 (8 bases). Trimming left V 5 bases short and J 5 bases short, with 23 bases between. CDR3 size: 17 residues. CDR3 sequence (DNA): TGTGCCAGCAGTGGTAACAGGGGACGGGGGGGCCAAGATACGCAGTATTTT. Translating it yields CASSGNRGRGGQDTQYF.

The CDR3 sequence: CASRVTSGATGELFF. DNA of the CDR3: TGTGCCAGCAGGGTGACTAGCGGGGCCACCGGGGAGCTGTTTTTT. The chain is built from TRBV6-1 and TRBJ2-2; TRBD2 aligns across 11 bases. CDR3 size: 15 residues. Trimming cost V 6 bases and J 4 bases; bases outside gene matches: 4. Germline CDR1 is MNHNS and CDR2 is SASEGT.

The chain links TRBV12-3 or TRBV12-4 to TRBJ1-5; the D is unclear. The CDR3 covers 16 residues. The germline V and J ends were trimmed by 3 bases and 2 bases, with 14 bases remaining between them. The CDR3 DNA reads as TGTGCCAGCAGTTTCGTGGGCCACCTTGGCAATCAGCCCCAGCATTTT. Protein: CASSFVGHLGNQPQHF.

This clonotype was recorded many times. V is TRBV28 and J is TRBJ1-6; tentative D call: TRBD1 (5 bases). Looked up from germline, CDR1 is MDHEN and CDR2 is SYDVKM. Deletions cut 3 bases from V and 0 bases from J, with 9 bases between. CDR3 length: 16 amino acids. CDR3 amino acids: CASSFPGSSYNSPLHF. The CDR3 DNA reads TGTGCCAGCAGTTTCCCAGGGAGCTCCTATAATTCACCCCTCCACTTT.

This clonotype has a handful of counts. The gene calls are TRBV29-1 and TRBJ2-7; D is uncertain. V lost 2 bases to trimming and J lost 5 bases, with 4 bases between them. This CDR3 region has 10 residues. The germline CDR1 and CDR2 sequences are SQVTM and ANQGSEA. CDR3 sequence reads: CSVEMHEQYF. The CDR3 nucleotides are TGCAGCGTTGAAATGCACGAGCAGTACTTC.

This clonotype was recorded only once. The V gene is TRBV28, the J gene TRBJ1-2, with D uncertain. The germline gives CDR1 MDHEN, CDR2 SYDVKM. V dropped 7 bases and J dropped 1 base, with 10 bases sitting between them. The CDR3 consists of 13 residues. The CDR3, as DNA: TGTGCCAGCACCAAAGACCGTAACTATGGCTACACCTTC. Translation: CASTKDRNYGYTF.

The rearrangement joins TRBV24-1 to TRBJ2-1, with a possible D match to TRBD2 (6 bases). The CDR3 sequence is 14 residues long. The V gene's germline CDR1 is KGHDR and CDR2 SFDVKD. The V and J ends lost 4 bases and 7 bases respectively, with 13 bases between them. The CDR3 nucleotides are TGTGCCACCAGTGAGCCAATTGGGGGGAATGAGCAGTTCTTC. Protein product: CATSEPIGGNEQFF.

This clonotype was observed a few times. The chain combines TRBV5-1 with TRBJ2-7, with D unresolved. The CDR3 length is 14 residues. The germline V gene encodes CDR1 SGHRS and CDR2 YFSETQ. V lost 3 bases to trimming and J lost 6 bases, with 16 bases between them. The CDR3 loop reads CASSSNRALPEQYF. Here the CDR3 DNA reads TGCGCCAGCAGCTCTAACCGGGCCTTACCCGAGCAGTACTTC.

At least ten counts were recorded for this clonotype. J is TRBJ2-7 and V is TRBV5-1, with TRBD2 matching over 8 bases. The CDR3 sequence is 15 residues long. Looked up from germline, CDR1 is SGHRS and CDR2 is YFSETQ. J gave up 3 bases and V 0 bases, and 5 bases lay outside the gene matches. The CDR3 reads CASSLVGGLDYEQYF. Here the CDR3 DNA reads TGCGCCAGCAGCTTGGTGGGGGGACTAGACTACGAGCAGTACTTC. The full variable domain, its missing parts supplied by reference TRBV5-1 and TRBJ2-7, is KAGVTQTPRYLIKTRGQQVTLSCSPISGHRSVSWYQQTPGQGLQFLFEYFSETQRNKGNFPGRFSGRQFSNSRSEMNVSTLELGDSALYLCASSLVGGLDYEQYFGPGTRLTVT.

This clonotype came up many times. The gene calls are TRBV10-2 and TRBJ1-1, with TRBD1 identical over 8 bases. Germline V CDR1 and CDR2: WSHSY, SAAADI. V dropped 6 bases and J dropped 8; count of bases not matched to a gene: 11. The CDR3 contains 14 residues. The CDR3 DNA reads TGCGCCAGCAGACCTGACAGGGGCATCGTAGAAGCTTTCTTT. Translating it yields CASRPDRGIVEAFF.

This clonotype has more than one count but fewer than ten. The chain has TRBV6-1 and TRBJ1-1; D not certain. Deletions cut 4 bases from V and 6 bases from J, with 9 bases between. The CDR3 contains 12 residues. CDR1 is MNHNS, CDR2 SASEGT, per germline. The CDR3 bases are TGTGCCAGCAGTGTGCGGGATGCTGAAGCTTTCTTT. This sequence encodes CASSVRDAEAFF.

This clonotype was observed at least ten times. The chain employs TRBV7-2 and TRBJ1-2; D is undetermined. CDR1 and CDR2 from the germline V gene are SGHTA and FQGNSA. There are 11 residues in the CDR3. Trimming removed 1 base from V and 7 bases from J, with 4 bases in between. CDR3 bases: TGTGCCAGCAGCTTAGTAGGTGGCTACACCTTC. Its translation is CASSLVGGYTF.